The T cell receptor (beta chain) under discussion was sequenced for a study of monozygotic twins with inflammatory bowel disease. The CDR3 contains 16 residues. CDR1 and CDR2 from the germline V gene are MNHEY and SVGAGI. Each sample had eight separate cDNA synthesis reactions. TCRdb reprocessed the 5' RACE reads, with one entry per CDR3 protein and no DNA. The record lists 200,000 to 250,000 distinct CDR3 sequences, of which the ten most abundant hold roughly 1.5%. The chain links TRBV6-5 to TRBJ1-3; TCRdb outputs TRBD1, but without DNA this stays unchecked. The sample was blood. The TCR comes from a human donor with ulcerative colitis or Crohn's disease, or a healthy co-twin of an affected twin (not recorded which). CDR3 sequence reads: CASSYGGQGLGNTIYF.